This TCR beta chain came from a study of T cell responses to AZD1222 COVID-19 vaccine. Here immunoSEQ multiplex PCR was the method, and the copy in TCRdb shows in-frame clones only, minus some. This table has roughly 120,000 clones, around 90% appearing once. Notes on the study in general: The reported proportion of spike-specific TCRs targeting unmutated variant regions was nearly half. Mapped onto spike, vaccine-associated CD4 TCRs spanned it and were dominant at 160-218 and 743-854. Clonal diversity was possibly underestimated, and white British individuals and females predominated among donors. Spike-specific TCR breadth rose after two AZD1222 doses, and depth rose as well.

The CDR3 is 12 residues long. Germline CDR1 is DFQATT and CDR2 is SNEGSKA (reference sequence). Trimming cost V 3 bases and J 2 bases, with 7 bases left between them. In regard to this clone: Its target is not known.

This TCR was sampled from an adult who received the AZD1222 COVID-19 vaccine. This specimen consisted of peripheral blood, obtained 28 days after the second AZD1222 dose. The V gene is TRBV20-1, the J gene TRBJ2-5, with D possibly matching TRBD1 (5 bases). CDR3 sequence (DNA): TGCAGTGCTAGTTCAGGGCAAGAGACCCAGTACTTC. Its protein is CSASSGQETQYF.